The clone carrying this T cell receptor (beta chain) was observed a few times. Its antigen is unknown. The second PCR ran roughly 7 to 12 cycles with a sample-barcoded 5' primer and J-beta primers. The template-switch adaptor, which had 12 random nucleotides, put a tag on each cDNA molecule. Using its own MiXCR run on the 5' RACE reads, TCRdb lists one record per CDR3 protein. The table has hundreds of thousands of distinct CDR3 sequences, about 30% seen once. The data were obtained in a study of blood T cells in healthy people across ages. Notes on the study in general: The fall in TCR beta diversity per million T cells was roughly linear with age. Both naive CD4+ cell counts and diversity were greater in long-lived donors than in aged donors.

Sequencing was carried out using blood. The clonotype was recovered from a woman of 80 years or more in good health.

The DNA for the CDR3 is TGCAGTGCTAGATCTAAAGAGACCCAGTACTTC. The encoded protein is CSARSKETQYF. The chain is built from TRBV20-1 and TRBJ2-5; no clear D gene. This CDR3 has 11 residues. Germline V lookup: CDR1 DFQATT, CDR2 SNEGSKA (reference sequence). Between the trimmed V and J ends, which lost 2 bases and 3 bases, there was a span of 4 bases.